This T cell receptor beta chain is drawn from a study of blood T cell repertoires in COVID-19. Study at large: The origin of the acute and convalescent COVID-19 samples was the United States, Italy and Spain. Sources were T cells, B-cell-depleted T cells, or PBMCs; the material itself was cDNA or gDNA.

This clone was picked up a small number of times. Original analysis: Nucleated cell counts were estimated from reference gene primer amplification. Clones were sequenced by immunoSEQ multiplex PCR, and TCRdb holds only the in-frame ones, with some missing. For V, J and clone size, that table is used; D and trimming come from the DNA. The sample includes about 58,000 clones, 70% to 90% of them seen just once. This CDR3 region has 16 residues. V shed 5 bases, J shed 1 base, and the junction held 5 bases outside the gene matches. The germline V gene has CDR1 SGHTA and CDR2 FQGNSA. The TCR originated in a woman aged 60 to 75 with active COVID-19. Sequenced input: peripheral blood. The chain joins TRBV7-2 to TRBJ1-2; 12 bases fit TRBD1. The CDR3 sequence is CASSLGQGALNYGYTF. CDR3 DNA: TGTGCCAGCAGCCTGGGACAGGGGGCCCTTAACTATGGCTACACCTTC. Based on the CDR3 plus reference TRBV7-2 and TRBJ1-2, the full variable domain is GAGVSQSPSNKVTEKGKDVELRCDPISGHTALYWYRQSLGQGLEFLIYFQGNSAPDKSGLPSDRFSAERTGGSVSTLTIQRTQQEDSAVYLCASSLGQGALNYGYTFGSGTRLTVV.